This T cell receptor beta chain stems from a study of shared clonotypes between healthy human individuals. TCRdb's copy holds only in-frame clones and misses some; the assay was immunoSEQ multiplex PCR. The sample holds 700,000 to 950,000 clones, about 96% seen once. Germline CDR1 reads MGHRA; CDR2 reads YSYEKL. The CDR3 runs 14 residues. Trimming stripped 0 bases from V and 4 bases from J, with 9 bases between. Terminally differentiated effector memory CD45RA+ cells were excluded from the naive CD8 cells, which were CD45RO-negative and positively selected for CCR7. Sequencing was done on a sample of naive CD8+ T cells sorted from blood. The chain carries TRBV4-1 and TRBJ1-2; D gene uncertain. The receptor's source is a man aged 30 to 39 in good health. The DNA for the CDR3 is TGCGCCAGCAGCCAAGAATCGAATAGCTATGGCTACACCTTC. It is translated as CASSQESNSYGYTF.